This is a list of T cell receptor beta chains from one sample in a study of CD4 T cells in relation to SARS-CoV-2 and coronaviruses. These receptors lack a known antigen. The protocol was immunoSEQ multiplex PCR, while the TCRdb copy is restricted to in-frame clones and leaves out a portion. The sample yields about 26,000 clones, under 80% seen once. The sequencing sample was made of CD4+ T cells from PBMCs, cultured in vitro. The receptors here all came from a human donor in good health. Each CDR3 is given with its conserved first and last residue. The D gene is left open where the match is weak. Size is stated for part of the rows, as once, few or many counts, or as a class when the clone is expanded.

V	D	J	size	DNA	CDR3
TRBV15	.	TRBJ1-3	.	TGTGCCACCAGCAGAGTCCATAGCTCTGGAAACACCATATATTTT	CATSRVHSSGNTIYF
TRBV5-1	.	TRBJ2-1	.	TGCGCCAGCAGCCGCCGGGGATTTGGGGGGCCGGGCAATGAGCAGTTCTTC	CASSRRGFGGPGNEQFF
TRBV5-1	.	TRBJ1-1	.	TGCGCCAGCAGCTTGGGGAATTACAACACTGAAGCTTTCTTT	CASSLGNYNTEAFF
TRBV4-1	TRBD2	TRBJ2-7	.	TGCGCCAGCAGCGTAAGACTAGCCCCCGGCGAGCAGTACTTC	CASSVRLAPGEQYF
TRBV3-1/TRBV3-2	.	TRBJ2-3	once	TGTGCCAGCAGCCAAGGGGCGCCTCCAGATACGCAGTATTTT	CASSQGAPPDTQYF
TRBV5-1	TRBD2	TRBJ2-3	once	TGCGCCAGCAGCCTCCTGACTAGCGGAGATACGCAGTATTTT	CASSLLTSGDTQYF
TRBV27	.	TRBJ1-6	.	TGTGCCAGCAGTTTGGACCTACTCAGCTCCTATAATTCACCCCTCCACTTT	CASSLDLLSSYNSPLHF
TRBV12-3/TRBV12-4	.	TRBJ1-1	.	TGTGCCAGCAGTTTAGGGGTTTACACTGAAGCTTTCTTT	CASSLGVYTEAFF
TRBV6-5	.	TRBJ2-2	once	TGTGCCAGCAGAGGTTATCCGGGGGCCCAAGGGGAGCTGTTTTTT	CASRGYPGAQGELFF
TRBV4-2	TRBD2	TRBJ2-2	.	TGTGCCAGCAGCCCCCGGACTAGCGAGACCGGGGAGCTGTTTTTT	CASSPRTSETGELFF
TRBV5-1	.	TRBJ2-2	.	TGCGCCAGCAGCTGGCAGGGAGGTAACACCGGGGAGCTGTTTTTT	CASSWQGGNTGELFF
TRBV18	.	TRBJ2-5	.	TGTGCCAGCTCACTAAACCACCGAGGTACCAGTTCTCAAGAGACCCAGTACTTC	CASSLNHRGTSSQETQYF
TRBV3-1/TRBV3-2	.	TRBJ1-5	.	TGTGCCAGCAGCCAAGGAGGACGCAATAATCAGCCCCAGCATTTT	CASSQGGRNNQPQHF
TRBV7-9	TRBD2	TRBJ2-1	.	TGTGCCAGCAGCCTACCCTACCGACTAGCGGGAATCGGCAATGAGCAGTTCTTC	CASSLPYRLAGIGNEQFF
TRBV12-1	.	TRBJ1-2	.	TGTGCCAGCAGCCCCGAAGAAGGCGGGTCCTATGGCTACACCTTC	CASSPEEGGSYGYTF
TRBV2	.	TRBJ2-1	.	TGTGCCAGCGGGAACGGCGCCGTGGCGAATGAGCAGTTCTTC	CASGNGAVANEQFF
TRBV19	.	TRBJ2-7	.	TGTGCCAGTAGTATAAACGGGGTAAGCGAGCAGTACTTC	CASSINGVSEQYF
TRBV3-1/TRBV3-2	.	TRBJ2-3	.	TGTGCCAGCAGCGGGATGGCAAGCACAGATACGCAGTATTTT	CASSGMASTDTQYF
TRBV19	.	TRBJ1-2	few	TGTGCCAGTAGTCTGGAGCGCTATGGCTACACCTTC	CASSLERYGYTF
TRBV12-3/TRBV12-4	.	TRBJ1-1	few	TGTGCCAGCAGTTTACGGGGGACTGAAGCTTTCTTT	CASSLRGTEAFF
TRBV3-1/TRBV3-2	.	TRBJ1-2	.	TGTGCCAGCAGCCAATCGGGGTACGGGACATACTATGGCTACACCTTC	CASSQSGYGTYYGYTF
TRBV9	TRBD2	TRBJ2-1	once	TGTGCCAGCAGCGTAGAGTCTAGCGGGAATCACAATGAGCAGTTCTTC	CASSVESSGNHNEQFF
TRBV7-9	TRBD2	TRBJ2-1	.	TGTGCCAGCAGCTTAGTCATTGGCGGGGGTTCCTACAATGAGCAGTTCTTC	CASSLVIGGGSYNEQFF
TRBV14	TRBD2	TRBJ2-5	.	TGTGCCAGCAGCCAAGGCTGGAGACTAGCTTCAGAGACCCAGTACTTC	CASSQGWRLASETQYF
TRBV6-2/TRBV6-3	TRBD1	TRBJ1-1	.	TGTGCCAGCAGTTCCGCGTCGGACAGGGGCGCCACTGAAGCTTTCTTT	CASSSASDRGATEAFF
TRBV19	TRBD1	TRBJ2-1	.	TGTGCCAGTTCCTTGGACAGGACAGTTGGGTCGGGTGAGCAGTTCTTC	CASSLDRTVGSGEQFF
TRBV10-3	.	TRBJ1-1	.	TGTGCCATCAGTGAGGGGGTAGACGCTTTCTTT	CAISEGVDAFF
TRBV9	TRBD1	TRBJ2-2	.	TGTGCCAGCAGCGACCCCGGGACAGACACTTGGAACACCGGGGAGCTGTTTTTT	CASSDPGTDTWNTGELFF
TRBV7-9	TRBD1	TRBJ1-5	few	TGTGCCAGCAGCCTCCCGACAGGGGATCAGCCCCAGCATTTT	CASSLPTGDQPQHF
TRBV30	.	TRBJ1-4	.	TGTGCCTGGAGTCTCGAGTGGGGGAATAATGAAAAACTGTTTTTT	CAWSLEWGNNEKLFF
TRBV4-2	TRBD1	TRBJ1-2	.	TGTGCCAGCAGCCAAGATCAGGCGACAGGGACCAACTATGGCTACACCTTC	CASSQDQATGTNYGYTF
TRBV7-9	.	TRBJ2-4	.	TGTGCCAGCAGCTTAGATCAGTTAGCCAAAAACATTCAGTACTTC	CASSLDQLAKNIQYF
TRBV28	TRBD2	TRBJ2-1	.	TGTGCCAGCAAAGGTCGGGGTAGCGGGAGTGGCTACTACAATGAGCAGTTCTTC	CASKGRGSGSGYYNEQFF
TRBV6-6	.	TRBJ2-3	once	TGTGCCAGCAGAAATTGGGGGTCCACAGATACGCAGTATTTT	CASRNWGSTDTQYF
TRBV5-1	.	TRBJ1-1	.	TGCGCCAGCAGCTTGGCCTTCAACAGGGTGGTCACTGAAGCTTTCTTT	CASSLAFNRVVTEAFF
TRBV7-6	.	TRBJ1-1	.	TGTGCCAGCAGCCGCGGGGCAGGCATGAACACTGAAGCTTTCTTT	CASSRGAGMNTEAFF
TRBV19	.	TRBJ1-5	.	TGTGCCAGTAGTCAAGACCCCTTCGGGGGCAATCAGCCCCAGCATTTT	CASSQDPFGGNQPQHF
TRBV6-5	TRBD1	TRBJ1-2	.	TGTGCCAGCAGTCTACAGGGGAACTATGGCTACACCTTC	CASSLQGNYGYTF
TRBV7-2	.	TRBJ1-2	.	TGTGCCAGCAGCCCGTCCTTTGAAGGGAGCAATGGCTACACCTTC	CASSPSFEGSNGYTF
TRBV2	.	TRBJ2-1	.	TGTGCCAGCAGTGAAAGGCGGACCCTGGGGAATGAGCAGTTCTTC	CASSERRTLGNEQFF
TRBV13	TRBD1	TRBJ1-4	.	TGTGCCAGCAGCCTCGGACAGGGACTTTATGAAAAACTGTTTTTT	CASSLGQGLYEKLFF
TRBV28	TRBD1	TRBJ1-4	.	TGTGCCAGCAGTGACAGGGGGTCTTCGGAAAAACTGTTTTTT	CASSDRGSSEKLFF
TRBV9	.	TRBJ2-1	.	TGTGCCAGCAGCGTCTCGGCTAGCGAATACAATGAGCAGTTCTTC	CASSVSASEYNEQFF
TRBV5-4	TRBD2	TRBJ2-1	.	TGTGCCAGCGGGAGCGGGGGGAGGTACAATGAGCAGTTCTTC	CASGSGGRYNEQFF
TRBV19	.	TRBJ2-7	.	TGTGCCAGTAGTGCCACAGGTTACGAGCAGTACTTC	CASSATGYEQYF
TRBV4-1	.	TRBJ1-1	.	TGCGCCAGCAGAAACCAAGTAGTGCGGGCGAACACTGAAGCTTTCTTT	CASRNQVVRANTEAFF
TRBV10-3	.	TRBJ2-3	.	TGTGCCATCAGTGAAAAGGGCTTGGGGCCCCCCTCCACAGATACGCAGTATTTT	CAISEKGLGPPSTDTQYF
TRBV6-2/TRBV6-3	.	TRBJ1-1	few	TGTGCCAGCACTTACAGGGTTATACCCACTGAAGCTTTCTTT	CASTYRVIPTEAFF
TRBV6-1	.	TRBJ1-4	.	TGTGCCAGCAGTGAAGGGGGGACTTTGGGCGAAAAACTGTTTTTT	CASSEGGTLGEKLFF